This is a list of T cell receptor beta chains from one sample in a study of blood T cell repertoires in COVID-19. Assay: immunoSEQ multiplex PCR; the TCRdb copy retains only in-frame clones and omits some. Found here are 150,000 to 190,000 clones, roughly 80% of them singletons; the top ten hold around 7.9%. Material: PBMCs or T cells enriched from blood (not recorded which). Every receptor here comes from a man aged 45 to 65 who had recovered from COVID-19. Each CDR3 is given with its conserved first and last residue. A D gene is named only where the DNA matches it firmly. Not every row has a clone size; where given, it reads once, few, many or a size class.

>TRBJ1-2|.|TRBV7-9|.
TGTGCCAGCAGCTTAGTCCCGGGAGGTGACGGTGGCTACACCTTC
CASSLVPGGDGGYTF
>TRBJ1-1|.|TRBV9|.
TGTGCCAGCAGCGTAGCCTTGAACACTGAAGCTTTCTTT
CASSVALNTEAFF
>TRBJ2-2|TRBD2|TRBV6-4|.
TGTGCCAGCAGGAGGGTAGCGGGTACCGGGGAGCTGTTTTTT
CASRRVAGTGELFF
>TRBJ2-7|TRBD1|TRBV24-1|.
TGTGCCACCAGTGCTGGAGTAAGTCAGGGGGTTAACGAGCAGTACTTC
CATSAGVSQGVNEQYF
>TRBJ1-5|.|TRBV6-5|.
TGTGCCAGCCCGCACAGGGAGCAGCCCCAGCATTTT
CASPHREQPQHF
>TRBJ1-5|.|TRBV9|.
TGTGCCAGCAGCGTAGGAGGGCTGGGCAATCAGCCCCAGCATTTT
CASSVGGLGNQPQHF
>TRBJ1-3|.|TRBV6-5|.
TGTGCCAGCAGCCCCTTAGCGGGTGGAAACACCATATATTTT
CASSPLAGGNTIYF
>TRBJ1-2|.|TRBV11-3|.
TGTGCCACAACCCCGCTGAGCGCTAACTATGGCTACACCTTC
CATTPLSANYGYTF
>TRBJ2-1|.|TRBV27|.
TGTGCCAGCAGCCAGGGATACTCCTACAATGAGCAGTTCTTC
CASSQGYSYNEQFF
>TRBJ1-2|.|TRBV3-1/TRBV3-2|once
TGTGCCAGCAGCCAAGGGGGCCTTAACTATGGCTACACCTTC
CASSQGGLNYGYTF
>TRBJ1-1|.|TRBV27|.
TGTGCCAGCAGTTCCTTGAGAATGAACACTGAAGCTTTCTTT
CASSSLRMNTEAFF
>TRBJ1-1|.|TRBV6-5|once
TGTGCCAGCAGTTTAGGACTGAAGAACACTGAAGCTTTCTTT
CASSLGLKNTEAFF
>TRBJ1-6|TRBD1|TRBV5-1|few
TGCGCCAGCAGCTTGGTTTCTCTGGGTGACAGGGGTTCACCCCTCCACTTT
CASSLVSLGDRGSPLHF
>TRBJ2-3|TRBD2|TRBV4-2|.
TGTGCCAGCAGTCCCGCACTAGCGGGGATCACAGATACGCAGTATTTT
CASSPALAGITDTQYF
>TRBJ2-7|TRBD1|TRBV18|.
TGTGCCAGCTCACCAGGGACAGGCTCCTACGAGCAGTACTTC
CASSPGTGSYEQYF
>TRBJ2-3|.|TRBV27|.
TGTGCCAGCAGAGAGAGAGGGGATACGCAGTATTTT
CASRERGDTQYF
>TRBJ1-1|.|TRBV27|.
TGTGCCACTGCGGCGGGTCGTGTGGGTGAAGCTTTCTTT
CATAAGRVGEAFF
>TRBJ2-7|TRBD2|TRBV10-3|.
TGTGCCATATCCGAACAGCGGGGGGGCCACAGCTCCTACGAGCAGTACTTC
CAISEQRGGHSSYEQYF
>TRBJ2-3|TRBD2|TRBV7-3|.
TGTGCCAGCAGCCTAGCGGGGGGGCAAGATACGCAGTATTTT
CASSLAGGQDTQYF
>TRBJ1-6|TRBD1|TRBV10-3|.
TGTGCCACCGCCGGACAGGAGGATAATTCACCCCTCCACTTT
CATAGQEDNSPLHF
>TRBJ1-1|.|TRBV29-1|.
TGCAGCGTCCGCCCCGGGGGGGCCCTGGGCACTGAAGCTTTCTTT
CSVRPGGALGTEAFF
>TRBJ2-7|.|TRBV5-6|.
TGTGCCAGCAGCTTTCAGGGTCTCTACGAGCAGTACTTC
CASSFQGLYEQYF
>TRBJ1-5|TRBD1|TRBV6-5|.
TGTGCCAGCCTCCACCGGGACAGGGGTGCTCAGCCCCAGCATTTT
CASLHRDRGAQPQHF
>TRBJ2-1|TRBD2|TRBV6-1|once
TGTGCCAGCAGTGAAAGGAGAAGCGGGGGCGTCTCCTACAATGAGCAGTTCTTC
CASSERRSGGVSYNEQFF
>TRBJ1-5|.|TRBV19|.
TGTGCCAGTAGGACACGACAGACCAATCAGCCCCAGCATTTT
CASRTRQTNQPQHF
>TRBJ2-1|TRBD2|TRBV2|.
TGTGCCAGCAGAAGGACTAGCGGGGGTGGCAATGAGCAGTTCTTC
CASRRTSGGGNEQFF
>TRBJ1-6|.|TRBV11-3|.
TGTGCCAGCAGCCTTCATAATTCACCCCTCCACTTT
CASSLHNSPLHF
>TRBJ2-3|TRBD2|TRBV4-1|few
TGCGCCAGCAGCCAGCCAGCTAGCGGGGGGGCGAATACGCAGTATTTT
CASSQPASGGANTQYF
>TRBJ2-5|TRBD2|TRBV3-1/TRBV3-2|.
TGTGCCAGCAGCCAAATGAGCGGGGGGGTTGAGACCCAGTACTTC
CASSQMSGGVETQYF
>TRBJ1-2|.|TRBV6-2/TRBV6-3|.
TGTGCCAGCAGTTACGGGACCCTACAGGGCTATGGCTACACCTTC
CASSYGTLQGYGYTF
>TRBJ1-2|.|TRBV29-1|.
TGCAGCGTTGGAACCCCGGAGGGCTACACCTTC
CSVGTPEGYTF
>TRBJ1-2|.|TRBV11-3|few
TGTGCCAGCAGCCCGGAGGGGCGCGGGGCGATCTATGGCTACACCTTC
CASSPEGRGAIYGYTF
>TRBJ2-1|.|TRBV21-1|.
TGTGCCAGCAGCAAAGTAATTGTGCTAGCGGGGGGCCTAATAATATACAATGAGCAGTTCTTC
CASSKVIVLAGGLIIYNEQFF
>TRBJ2-5|.|TRBV5-6|.
TGTGCCAGCAGCTTGGCCTGGGCAGGGCTGGAAGAGACCCAGTACTTC
CASSLAWAGLEETQYF
>TRBJ2-4|TRBD2|TRBV6-1|.
TGTGCCAGCAGTGCCTTACTAGCGGGGGAATTCCTAGCCAAAAACATTCAGTACTTC
CASSALLAGEFLAKNIQYF
>TRBJ1-5|.|TRBV7-4|.
TGTGCCAGCAGTCTTCAAGGAGAGAAGGGAGGCCCCTTTGGTGGTCAGCCCCAGCATTTT
CASSLQGEKGGPFGGQPQHF
>TRBJ1-4|TRBD1|TRBV14|.
TGTGCCAGCAGCCAAATCACCACAGGGGTTGAAAAACTGTTTTTT
CASSQITTGVEKLFF
>TRBJ2-1|TRBD2|TRBV11-3|.
TGTGCCAGCAGCCCCTGGACTAGCGGGGGGCCTACCTACAATGAGCAGTTCTTC
CASSPWTSGGPTYNEQFF
>TRBJ1-1|.|TRBV5-6|.
TGTGCCAGCAGTGGGCCCCTCACAGTGAACACTGAAGCTTTCTTT
CASSGPLTVNTEAFF
>TRBJ2-1|TRBD1|TRBV19|.
TGTGCCAGTAGGGGGACAGGGTCGAATGAGCAGTTCTTC
CASRGTGSNEQFF
>TRBJ1-2|TRBD1|TRBV27|.
TGTGCCAGCAGTTTATCCCAGGTCGGGACAGGGGTTGGCTACACCTTC
CASSLSQVGTGVGYTF
>TRBJ1-1|.|TRBV5-1|.
TGCGCCAGCAGCTTTAACGCCGGGACAAACACTGAAGCTTTCTTT
CASSFNAGTNTEAFF
>TRBJ2-2|TRBD1|TRBV19|.
TGTGCCAGTAGTATGGCCCCGGGACAGGGGGGATCCGGGGAGCTGTTTTTT
CASSMAPGQGGSGELFF
>TRBJ1-1|TRBD1|TRBV23-1|.
TGCGCCGCTAGACAGGGGTACACTGAAGCTTTCTTT
CAARQGYTEAFF
>TRBJ1-1|TRBD1|TRBV7-3|.
TGTGCCAGCAGGCAGACAGGGCAGACTGAAGCTTTCTTT
CASRQTGQTEAFF
>TRBJ2-1|.|TRBV24-1|.
TGTGCCACCAGCCTAGCGCGGGGAGAGCAGTTCTTC
CATSLARGEQFF
>TRBJ2-2|.|TRBV6-1|.
TGTGCCAGCAGTGAACAGGTGAACACCGGGGAGCTGTTTTTT
CASSEQVNTGELFF
>TRBJ1-1|TRBD1|TRBV7-9|.
TGTGCCAGCAGCCCTAGGACAGGGGGGAACACTGAAGCTTTCTTT
CASSPRTGGNTEAFF
>TRBJ1-1|TRBD1|TRBV27|.
TGTGCCAGCAGTTTTGGGACAGGGATAAACACTGAAGCTTTCTTT
CASSFGTGINTEAFF
>TRBJ1-1|TRBD1|TRBV6-5|.
TGTGCCAGCAGTTACGGGACAGGGGTCACTGAAGCTTTCTTT
CASSYGTGVTEAFF